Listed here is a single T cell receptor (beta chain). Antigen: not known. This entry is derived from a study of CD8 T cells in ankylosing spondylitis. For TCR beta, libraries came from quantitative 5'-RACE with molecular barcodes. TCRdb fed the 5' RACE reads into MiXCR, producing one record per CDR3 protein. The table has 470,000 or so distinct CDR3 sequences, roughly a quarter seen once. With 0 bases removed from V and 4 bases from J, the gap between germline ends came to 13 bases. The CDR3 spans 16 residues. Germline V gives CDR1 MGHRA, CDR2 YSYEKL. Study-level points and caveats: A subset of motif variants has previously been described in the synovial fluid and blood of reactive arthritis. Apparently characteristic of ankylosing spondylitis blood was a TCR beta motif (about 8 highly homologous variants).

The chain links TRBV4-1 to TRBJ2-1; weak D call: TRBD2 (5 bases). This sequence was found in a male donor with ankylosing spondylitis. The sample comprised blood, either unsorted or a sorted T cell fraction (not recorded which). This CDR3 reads CASSQDSPGMYNEQFF. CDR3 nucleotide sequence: TGCGCCAGCAGCCAAGATTCGCCGGGGATGTACAATGAGCAGTTCTTC.